What follows are 8 T cell receptor beta chains derived from one specimen sequenced in a study of radiotherapy plus CTLA-4 blockade in lung cancer. Assay: immunoSEQ multiplex PCR; the TCRdb copy retains only in-frame clones and omits some. The sample holds around 130,000 clones, about 90% seen once. This material consisted of peripheral blood, taken from a patient treated with radiotherapy plus ipilimumab. These receptors all stem from a human donor with non-small cell lung cancer that progressed on radiotherapy plus ipilimumab.

The chain recombines TRBV6-6 with TRBJ2-1, with 10 bases lining up with TRBD2. CDR3 length: 15 amino acids. Per the germline V gene, CDR1 is MNHNY and CDR2 is SVGAGI (reference sequence). The junction had 9 bases not matched to a gene; V was cut back by 6 bases and J by 7 bases. CDR3 sequence (DNA): TGTGCCAGCAGCCCCACTAGCGGGATTCAGAATGAGCAGTTCTTC. Its translation: CASSPTSGIQNEQFF.

The chain combines TRBV18 with TRBJ1-2; D is uncertain. Germline V CDR1 and CDR2: KGHSH, LQKENI. The CDR3 totals 13 residues. Trimming left V 2 bases short and J 0 bases short, with 4 bases between. The CDR3 DNA is TGTGCCAGCTCACCAGGTTCTAACTATGGCTACACCTTC. Encoded protein: CASSPGSNYGYTF.

V and J are TRBV9 and TRBJ2-5, with 10 bases matching TRBD2. Germline-derived CDR1 and CDR2 are SGDLS and YYNGEE. The CDR3 covers 16 residues. V shed 4 bases, J shed 4 bases, and the junction held 10 bases outside the gene matches. This CDR3 reads CASSPLAGDGRETQYF. CDR3 nucleotides: TGTGCCAGCAGCCCTCTAGCGGGAGACGGGCGAGAGACCCAGTACTTC.

This clone has a single count. The chain employs TRBV5-1 and TRBJ2-1, with 7 positions matching TRBD2. V shed 1 base and J 6 bases; nucleotides not matched to a gene: 4. The germline gives CDR1 SGHRS, CDR2 YFSETQ. The CDR3 is made up of 14 amino acids. CDR3 nucleotides: TGCGCCAGCAGCTTGTGGGGCGGGGGCAATGAGCAGTTCTTC. Encoded protein: CASSLWGGGNEQFF.

This clone appeared a few times. V usage is TRBV2 and J usage is TRBJ2-1; TRBD1 aligns across 8 bases. The CDR3 loop spans 15 amino acids. With V trimmed by 3 bases and J by 7 bases, 8 bases remained unmatched. The germline V gene has CDR1 SNHLY and CDR2 FYNNEI. The CDR3 region has the DNA TGTGCCAGCAGTGATAGGGACAGGTGGTCAAATGAGCAGTTCTTC. Translated, it gives CASSDRDRWSNEQFF.

V usage is TRBV5-1 and J usage is TRBJ2-5, with D maybe TRBD1 (5 bases). The CDR3 has 14 amino acids. Trimming cost V 6 bases and J 5 bases, with 17 bases left between them. CDR1 SGHRS and CDR2 YFSETQ come from the germline V gene. CDR3 region: CASKLLQGPETQYF. CDR3 coding DNA: TGCGCCAGCAAGCTACTTCAGGGTCCGGAGACCCAGTACTTC.

The V call is TRBV7-9, the J call TRBJ1-1; tentatively, D is TRBD1 (5 bases). Trimming removed 2 bases from V and 0 bases from J, with 7 bases in between. Germline V gene lookup returns CDR1 SEHNR and CDR2 FQNEAQ (reference sequence). The CDR3 totals 14 residues. CDR3 DNA sequence: TGTGCCAGCAGCTTACAAGGGGTGAACACTGAAGCTTTCTTT. Its protein product is CASSLQGVNTEAFF.

This clone was picked up a small number of times. This chain uses TRBV6-6 with TRBJ2-7; 10 bases are shared with TRBD2. The germline V gene has CDR1 MNHNY and CDR2 SVGAGI (reference sequence). This CDR3 region has 15 residues. Trimming at V came to 2 bases and at J to 2 bases, leaving 3 bases not matched to a gene. CDR3 nucleotide sequence: TGTGCCAGCAGTTACAGGAGCGGGAGGGCCTACGAGCAGTACTTC. Translated, it gives CASSYRSGRAYEQYF.